These T cell receptor beta chains were read from a single sample in a study of vaccination and CD4 T cells after COVID-19. TCRdb used MiXCR to reprocess the PCR reads, holding one entry per CDR3 protein. Of approximately 14,000 distinct CDR3 sequences in the sample, roughly 71% were seen once. Source: CD4+ T cells from blood, taken after SARS-CoV-2 vaccination. Receptors were obtained from a human donor who had recovered from COVID-19. The CDR3 runs from the conserved cysteine through the conserved F or W. The D gene is left open where the match is weak. Size is stated for part of the rows, as once, few or many counts, or as a class when the clone is expanded.

J gene | clone size | V gene | D gene | CDR3 DNA | CDR3 protein
TRBJ2-2 | NA | TRBV18 | TRBD1 | TGTGCCAGCTCGCTGGTACCGGGACAGGACACCGGGGAGCTGTTTTTT | CASSLVPGQDTGELFF
TRBJ1-1 | few | TRBV5-6 | TRBD1 | TGTGCCAGCAGCCGTTACGACAGGGACACTGAAGCTTTCTTT | CASSRYDRDTEAFF
TRBJ2-5 | NA | TRBV18 | NA | TGTGCCAGCTCACCTCTTGTTTCAAACCAAGAGACCCAGTACTTC | CASSPLVSNQETQYF
TRBJ1-6 | NA | TRBV30 | TRBD1 | TGTGCCTGGAGTGTCCATGGGACAGGGTTTTCACCCCTCCACTTT | CAWSVHGTGFSPLHF
TRBJ2-6 | NA | TRBV28 | NA | TGTGCCACATGGCCCTCTGGGGCCAACGTCCTGACTTTC | CATWPSGANVLTF
TRBJ1-1 | NA | TRBV6-1 | NA | TGTGCCAGCAGTACCCAGGGTAACACTGAAGCTTTCTTT | CASSTQGNTEAFF
TRBJ2-1 | NA | TRBV2 | NA | TGTGCCAGCAGTGGGGGGTTTTCCTACAATGAGCAGTTCTTC | CASSGGFSYNEQFF
TRBJ2-1 | few | TRBV27 | TRBD2 | TGTGCCAGCAGTTTATTATTCACCGGGACTAGCTACAATGAGCAGTTCTTC | CASSLLFTGTSYNEQFF
TRBJ2-3 | once | TRBV2 | TRBD1 | TGTGCCAGCAGCTGGACAGGGCCTAGCACAGATACGCAGTATTTT | CASSWTGPSTDTQYF
TRBJ2-5 | NA | TRBV5-1 | TRBD1 | TGCGCCAGCAGCTTCGGCAATGCACAGGGGTGGTGGCAAGAGACCCAGTACTTC | CASSFGNAQGWWQETQYF
TRBJ2-3 | NA | TRBV20-1 | TRBD2 | TGCAGTGCTAGTGACCCGCTAGCGGGAGCAGATACGCAGTATTTT | CSASDPLAGADTQYF
TRBJ2-7 | NA | TRBV28 | TRBD2 | TGTGCCAGCAGTCTAGCGGTACCTGGCGAGCAGTACTTC | CASSLAVPGEQYF
TRBJ1-1 | NA | TRBV18 | NA | TGTGCCAGCTCACAGGGTCGAGACACTGAAGCTTTCTTT | CASSQGRDTEAFF
TRBJ1-1 | NA | TRBV11-2 | NA | TGTGCCAGCAGCTTATCCAGGTACGCTGAAGCTTTCTTT | CASSLSRYAEAFF
TRBJ2-7 | NA | TRBV15 | NA | TGTGCCACCAGCAGAGGACCATGGGGAGGGGGAGACAGGCAGTACTTC | CATSRGPWGGGDRQYF
TRBJ1-4 | NA | TRBV4-1 | NA | TGCGCCAGCAACCCGACAGGAGTTAATGAAAAACTGTTTTTT | CASNPTGVNEKLFF
TRBJ2-7 | once | TRBV11-2 | NA | TGTGCCAGCAGCCCAGGGACGGCGAATTCCTACGAGCAGTACTTC | CASSPGTANSYEQYF
TRBJ2-4 | NA | TRBV6-5 | NA | TGTGCCAGCAGTTACGTAGACATTCAGTACTTC | CASSYVDIQYF
TRBJ2-5 | NA | TRBV11-1 | TRBD2 | TGTGCCAGCAGCCCCGGGACTAGCGGGACTCAAGAGACCCAGTACTTC | CASSPGTSGTQETQYF
TRBJ1-6 | NA | TRBV7-9 | NA | TGTGCCAGCAGCTTATTTGCAGGGTCGACCCTTAATTCACCCCTCCACTTT | CASSLFAGSTLNSPLHF
TRBJ2-1 | NA | TRBV6-5 | TRBD2 | TGTGCCAGCAGTTACGGCCGGCGGGAGAGAAATGAGCAGTTCTTC | CASSYGRRERNEQFF
TRBJ1-1 | few | TRBV20-1 | NA | TGCAGTGCTAGCAACCCGTTTGGCGTGGTCGGGAACACTGAAGCTTTCTTT | CSASNPFGVVGNTEAFF